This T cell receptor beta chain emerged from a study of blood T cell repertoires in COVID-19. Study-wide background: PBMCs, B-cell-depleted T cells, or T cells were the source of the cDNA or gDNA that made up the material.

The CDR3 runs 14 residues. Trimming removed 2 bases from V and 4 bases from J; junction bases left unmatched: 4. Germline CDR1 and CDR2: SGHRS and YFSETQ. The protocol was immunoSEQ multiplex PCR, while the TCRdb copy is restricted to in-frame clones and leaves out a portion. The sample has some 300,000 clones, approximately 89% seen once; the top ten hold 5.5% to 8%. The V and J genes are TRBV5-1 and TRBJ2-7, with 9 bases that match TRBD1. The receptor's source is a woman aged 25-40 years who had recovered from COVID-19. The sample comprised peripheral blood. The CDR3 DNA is TGCGCCAGCAGCTTACAGGGGGCAACGTACGAGCAGTACTTC. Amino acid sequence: CASSLQGATYEQYF.